This is a list of T cell receptor beta chains from one sample in a study of patients and donors after allogeneic stem cell transplantation. TCRdb re-analysed the RT-PCR reads in MiXCR, keeping a single row per CDR3 protein. The table has 200,000 to 250,000 distinct CDR3 sequences, over 12% seen once. Source material: blood, either unsorted or a sorted T cell fraction (not recorded which). These receptors were obtained from a human donor who was either an allogeneic HSCT recipient or a stem cell or donor lymphocyte infusion donor (not recorded which). It is not recorded whose cells these are; they may come from a transplant donor. Each CDR3 is given with its conserved first and last residue. Each record gives: CDR3 length, clone size, V gene, D gene, J gene, CDR3 DNA, CDR3 protein. A D gene is named only where the DNA matches it firmly. Part of the rows lack a size; the others show once, few, many or a class for expanded clones.

18,.,TRBV4-1,TRBD2,TRBJ2-1,TGCGCCAGCAGCCAAGGCCCCTTCGGGGCGGGAGACTACAATGAGCAGTTCTTC,CASSQGPFGAGDYNEQFF
16,.,TRBV19,TRBD1,TRBJ2-7,TGTGCCAGTAGTATGGGAGGGGACAGGGGCTCCTACGAGCAGTACTTC,CASSMGGDRGSYEQYF
15,few,TRBV7-2,.,TRBJ1-2,TGTGCCAGCCAACCGACCCCCCATGGGAGCTATGGCTACACCTTC,CASQPTPHGSYGYTF
15,.,TRBV15,.,TRBJ2-5,TGTGCCACCAGCAGAACGGCCACGACGACGAAGACCCAGTACTTC,CATSRTATTTKTQYF
14,few,TRBV11-2,.,TRBJ1-1,TGTGCCAGCAGCTTAAAAAGGGGGGACACTGAAGCTTTCTTT,CASSLKRGDTEAFF
15,.,TRBV11-2,TRBD2,TRBJ2-7,TGTGCCAGCAGCGACAATAGCGGGAGAACCGACGAGCAGTACTTC,CASSDNSGRTDEQYF
17,few,TRBV6-1,TRBD1,TRBJ2-1,TGTGCCAGCAGTGATTGGCTGGGACAGGGGGCGAGTGGGGAGCAGTTCTTC,CASSDWLGQGASGEQFF
16,few,TRBV24-1,TRBD1,TRBJ1-2,TGTGCCACCAGTGACCCTGCCGGGACAGGGGTATATGGCTACACCTTC,CATSDPAGTGVYGYTF
14,few,TRBV6-1,TRBD1,TRBJ2-5,TGTGCCAGCAGTGCGGGACAGCCAGTGGCGACCCAGTACTTC,CASSAGQPVATQYF
16,.,TRBV27,.,TRBJ2-5,TGTGCCAGCAGTTTATCGAGCAAGACCGAGAAAGAGACCCAGTACTTC,CASSLSSKTEKETQYF
13,many,TRBV12-3/TRBV12-4,.,TRBJ2-7,TGTGCCAGCAGTTTAGCTACTTACTACGAGCAGTACTTC,CASSLATYYEQYF
14,.,TRBV30,.,TRBJ2-7,TGTGCCTGGAGTCCCCCCCCTGGGACCTACGAGCAGTACTTC,CAWSPPPGTYEQYF
15,.,TRBV2,.,TRBJ2-2,TGTGCCAGCAAAGGGGGGGCCTCGGGCACCGGGGAGCTGTTTTTT,CASKGGASGTGELFF
16,.,TRBV30,.,TRBJ2-5,TGTGCCTGGAGTAAAGGAGGGGGCGAGTACCAAGAGACCCAGTACTTC,CAWSKGGGEYQETQYF
20,few,TRBV18,TRBD2,TRBJ2-5,TGTGCCAGCTCACCTCCAACCGGGACTAGCGGGAGTAGAAGCCAAGAGACCCAGTACTTC,CASSPPTGTSGSRSQETQYF
16,.,TRBV7-8,.,TRBJ2-7,TGTGCCAGCAGCCCGCGGGCTGCTAGGCGGGGCTACGAGCAGTACTTC,CASSPRAARRGYEQYF
14,many,TRBV5-1,TRBD1,TRBJ1-1,TGCGCCAGCAGCTTGGGCGACAGGGTCACTGAAGCTTTCTTT,CASSLGDRVTEAFF
13,many,TRBV6-1,.,TRBJ1-5,TGTGCCAGCTTCGGACAGTTCAATCAGCCCCAGCATTTT,CASFGQFNQPQHF
14,.,TRBV20-1,.,TRBJ1-5,TGCAGTGCCCTGACATCGGGGGGCAATCAGCCCCAGCATTTT,CSALTSGGNQPQHF
14,many,TRBV20-1,TRBD2,TRBJ2-7,TGCAGTGCTTCTCCCGGGACTAGCACCAACGAGCAGTACTTC,CSASPGTSTNEQYF
16,many,TRBV27,.,TRBJ2-5,TGTGCCACCTGCAAGGGCGCTTTCCCCCGCCAAGAGACCCAGTACTTC,CATCKGAFPRQETQYF
15,many,TRBV24-1,TRBD1,TRBJ2-1,TGTGCCACCATCACCGGGACAGGGGGACCCAATGAGCAGTTCTTC,CATITGTGGPNEQFF
16,.,TRBV12-3/TRBV12-4,.,TRBJ2-1,TGTGCCAGCAGTTTAACCCAGGGCCCCTCATACAATGAGCAGTTCTTC,CASSLTQGPSYNEQFF
16,few,TRBV9,.,TRBJ2-1,TGTGCCAGCAGCTCCACGGCCCCGAGCTCCTACAATGAGCAGTTCTTC,CASSSTAPSSYNEQFF
13,few,TRBV11-1,.,TRBJ2-5,TGTGCCAGCAGCTTGCCCCCAACAGAGACCCAGTACTTC,CASSLPPTETQYF
12,few,TRBV7-6,.,TRBJ2-5,TGTGCCAGCAGATCGACCGGCGCGACCCAGTACTTC,CASRSTGATQYF
13,.,TRBV12-3/TRBV12-4,.,TRBJ1-2,TGTGCCAGCAGTGGGGGAAACAACTATGGCTACACCTTC,CASSGGNNYGYTF
15,few,TRBV30,TRBD2,TRBJ2-3,TGTGCCTGGACCCGACTAGCGGGGGGGGTCGATACGCAGTATTTT,CAWTRLAGGVDTQYF
17,few,TRBV21-1,.,TRBJ2-1,TGTGCCAGCAGCAAATCTTATGGTCCGGGAGTGGGAGATGAGCAGTTCTTC,CASSKSYGPGVGDEQFF
14,.,TRBV12-3/TRBV12-4,.,TRBJ1-1,TGTGCCAGCAGTCTGGGCACAGTGAACACTGAAGCTTTCTTT,CASSLGTVNTEAFF
11,many,TRBV20-1,.,TRBJ2-5,TGCAGTGCCTTAGCTGGAGAGACCCAGTACTTC,CSALAGETQYF
16,.,TRBV25-1,.,TRBJ2-5,TGTGCCAGCAGTGAATCGCAGGTCCACTTTAGGGAGACCCAGTACTTC,CASSESQVHFRETQYF
15,many,TRBV7-8,.,TRBJ2-2,TGTGCCAGCAGGAGGTCCCGAACGAACACCGGGGAGCTGTTTTTT,CASRRSRTNTGELFF
14,many,TRBV2,.,TRBJ2-3,TGTGCCAGCAGAGGCGGGTTGGGCACAGATACGCAGTATTTT,CASRGGLGTDTQYF
16,few,TRBV6-5,TRBD1,TRBJ1-3,TGTGCCAGCAGTTACTCCGGGACAGGCGCTGGAAACACCATATATTTT,CASSYSGTGAGNTIYF
14,few,TRBV12-3/TRBV12-4,.,TRBJ1-5,TGTGCCAGCAGCCCGCCGGGACACCGACAGCCCCAGCATTTT,CASSPPGHRQPQHF
18,.,TRBV3-1,.,TRBJ2-3,TGTGCCAGCAGCCAAGGAAGAGGAGCTAGCCCCAGCACAGATACGCAGTATTTT,CASSQGRGASPSTDTQYF
14,many,TRBV29-1,TRBD2,TRBJ2-1,TGCAGCGTTGAAAAAGCGGGGGGGTGGAATGAGCAGTTCTTC,CSVEKAGGWNEQFF
12,.,TRBV10-3,TRBD1,TRBJ2-7,TGTGCCGTCCGGGACAGGCTGGGGGAGCAGTACTTC,CAVRDRLGEQYF
12,few,TRBV6-1,.,TRBJ1-5,TGTGCCAGCAGAGGAGGTTATCAGCCCCAGCATTTT,CASRGGYQPQHF
15,.,TRBV6-1,.,TRBJ1-1,TGTGCCAGCAGTACCCCCGGGCAGGGACACACTGAAGCTTTCTTT,CASSTPGQGHTEAFF
19,.,TRBV4-3,.,TRBJ2-3,TGCGCCAGCAGCCAAAAAGAGGGGGCGGGGGAGCTTTGGATGGATACGCAGTATTTT,CASSQKEGAGELWMDTQYF